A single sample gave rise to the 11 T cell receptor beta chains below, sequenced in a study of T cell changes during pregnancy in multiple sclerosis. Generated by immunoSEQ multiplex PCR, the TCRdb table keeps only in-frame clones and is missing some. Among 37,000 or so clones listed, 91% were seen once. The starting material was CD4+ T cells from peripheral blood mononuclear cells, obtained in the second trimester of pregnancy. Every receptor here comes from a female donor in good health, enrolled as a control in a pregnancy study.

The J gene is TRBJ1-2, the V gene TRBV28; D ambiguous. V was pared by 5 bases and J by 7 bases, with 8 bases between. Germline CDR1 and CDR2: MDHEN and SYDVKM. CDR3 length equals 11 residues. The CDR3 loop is CASSESAGYTF. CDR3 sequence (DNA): TGTGCCAGCAGTGAGAGTGCTGGCTACACCTTC.

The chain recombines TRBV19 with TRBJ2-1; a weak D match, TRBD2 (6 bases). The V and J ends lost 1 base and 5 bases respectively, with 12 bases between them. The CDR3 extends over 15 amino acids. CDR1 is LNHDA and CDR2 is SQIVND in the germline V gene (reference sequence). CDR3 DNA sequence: TGTGCCAGTAGTATAGCGGGGGTTCGCAACAATGAGCAGTTCTTC. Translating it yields CASSIAGVRNNEQFF.

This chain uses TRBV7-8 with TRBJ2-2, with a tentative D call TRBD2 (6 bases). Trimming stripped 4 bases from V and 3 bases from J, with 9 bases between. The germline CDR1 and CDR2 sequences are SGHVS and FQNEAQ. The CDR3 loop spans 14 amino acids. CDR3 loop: CASSWDSHTGELFF. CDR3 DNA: TGTGCCAGCAGCTGGGACTCCCACACCGGGGAGCTGTTTTTT.

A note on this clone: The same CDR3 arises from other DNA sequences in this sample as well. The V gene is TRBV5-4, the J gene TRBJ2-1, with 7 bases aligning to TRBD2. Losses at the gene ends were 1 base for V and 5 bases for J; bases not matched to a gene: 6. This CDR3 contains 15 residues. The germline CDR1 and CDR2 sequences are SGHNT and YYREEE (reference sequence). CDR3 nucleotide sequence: TGTGCCAGCAGCTTGACCGGGACTAAAGACAATGAGCAGTTCTTC. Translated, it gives CASSLTGTKDNEQFF.

The CDR3 sequence: CSAKTGDWRGYTF. DNA of the CDR3: TGCAGCGCCAAGACAGGCGACTGGAGGGGCTACACCTTC. The chain has TRBV29-1 and TRBJ1-2; TRBD1 might be the D (6 bases). Between the trimmed V and J ends, which lost 7 bases and 8 bases, there was a span of 20 bases. The germline V gene encodes CDR1 SQVTM and CDR2 ANQGSEA. This CDR3 has 13 amino acids.

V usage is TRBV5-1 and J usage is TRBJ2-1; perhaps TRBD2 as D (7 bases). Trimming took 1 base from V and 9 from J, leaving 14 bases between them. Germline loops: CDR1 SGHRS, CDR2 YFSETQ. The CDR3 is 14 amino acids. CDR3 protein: CASSLYGGAGEQFF. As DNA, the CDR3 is TGCGCCAGCAGCTTGTATGGGGGGGCGGGTGAGCAGTTCTTC.

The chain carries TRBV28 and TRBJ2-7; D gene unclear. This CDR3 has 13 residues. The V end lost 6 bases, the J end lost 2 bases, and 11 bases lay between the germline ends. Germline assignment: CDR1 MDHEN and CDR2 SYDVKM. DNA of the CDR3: TGTGCCAGCAGGTCTCACGGAGCCTACGAGCAGTACTTC. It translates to CASRSHGAYEQYF.

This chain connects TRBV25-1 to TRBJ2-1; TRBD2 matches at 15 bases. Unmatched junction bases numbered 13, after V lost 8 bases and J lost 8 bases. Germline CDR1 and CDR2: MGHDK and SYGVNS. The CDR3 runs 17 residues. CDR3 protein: CASRSREGLAGGHEQFF. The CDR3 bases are TGTGCCAGCCGTTCCAGGGAAGGACTAGCGGGAGGGCATGAGCAGTTCTTC.

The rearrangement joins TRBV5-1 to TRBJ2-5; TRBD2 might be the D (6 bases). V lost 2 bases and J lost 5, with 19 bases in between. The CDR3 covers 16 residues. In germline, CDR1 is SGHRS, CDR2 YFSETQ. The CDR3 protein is CASSFGVDYLGETQYF. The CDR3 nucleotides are TGCGCCAGCAGCTTTGGTGTGGACTATTTGGGCGAGACCCAGTACTTC.

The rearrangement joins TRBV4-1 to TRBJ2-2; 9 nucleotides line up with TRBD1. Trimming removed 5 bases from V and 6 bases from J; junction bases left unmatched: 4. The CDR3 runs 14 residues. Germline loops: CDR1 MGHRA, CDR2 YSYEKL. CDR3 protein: CASSWDRESGELFF. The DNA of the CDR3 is TGCGCCAGCAGCTGGGACAGGGAATCCGGGGAGCTGTTTTTT.

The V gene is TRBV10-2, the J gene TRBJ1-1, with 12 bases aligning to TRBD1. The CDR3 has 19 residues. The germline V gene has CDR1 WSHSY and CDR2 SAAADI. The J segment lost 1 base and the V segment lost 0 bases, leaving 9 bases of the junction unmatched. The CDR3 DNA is TGCGCCAGCAGTGAGTCGCTTTGGGACAGGGGGCAAAAGAACACTGAAGCTTTCTTT. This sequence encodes CASSESLWDRGQKNTEAFF.